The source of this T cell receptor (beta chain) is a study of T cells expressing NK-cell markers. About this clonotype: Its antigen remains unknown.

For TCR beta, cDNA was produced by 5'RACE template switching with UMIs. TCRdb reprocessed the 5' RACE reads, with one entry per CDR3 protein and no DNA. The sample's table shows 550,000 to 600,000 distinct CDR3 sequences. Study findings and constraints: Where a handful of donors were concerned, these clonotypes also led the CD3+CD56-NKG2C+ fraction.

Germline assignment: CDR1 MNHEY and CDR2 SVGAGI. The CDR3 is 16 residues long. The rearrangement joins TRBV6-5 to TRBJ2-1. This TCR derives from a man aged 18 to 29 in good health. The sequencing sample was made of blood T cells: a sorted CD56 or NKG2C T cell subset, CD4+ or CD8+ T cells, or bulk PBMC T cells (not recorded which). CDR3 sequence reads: CASSYLQRTSKNEQFF.